This TCR beta chain originates from a study of shared clonotypes between healthy human individuals. At the level of the study: The study drew on a couple of women and three men aged 18 to 49 as donors. Per donor, CD8 memory used one plate, CD8 naive used two, CD4 memory used three and CD4 naive used three. General study findings and limits: Generation of non-shared clonotypes was less probable than generation of clonotypes shared by all four donors.

The sorted-subset replicate PCRs were given around 0.2 ug DNA, which is tens of thousands of T cell genomes. Using immunoSEQ multiplex PCR, the repertoire was profiled, and TCRdb retains in-frame clones only, with some absent. Of around 350,000 clones in the sample, about 73% were seen once. This clone was counted a single time. Its antigen is not identified. Germline CDR1 SGHAT, CDR2 FQNNGV. With 7 bases removed from V and 9 bases from J, the gap between germline ends came to 13 bases. The CDR3 runs 12 residues. This clonotype was sampled from a man aged 25 to 40 in good health. Source material: memory CD4+ T cells sorted from blood. Subset reported: CD45RA-negative fraction. This rearrangement joins TRBV11-2 to TRBJ2-1; no clear D. CDR3 sequence reads: CASTPGSGEQFF. The CDR3 DNA sequence: TGTGCCAGCACCCCCGGTTCGGGTGAGCAGTTCTTC. Combining the CDR3 with reference TRBV11-2 and TRBJ2-1 gives the whole variable domain EAGVAQSPRYKIIEKRQSVAFWCNPISGHATLYWYQQILGQGPKLLIQFQNNGVVDDSQLPKDRFSAERLKGVDSTLKIQPAKLEDSAVYLCASTPGSGEQFFGPGTRLTVL.